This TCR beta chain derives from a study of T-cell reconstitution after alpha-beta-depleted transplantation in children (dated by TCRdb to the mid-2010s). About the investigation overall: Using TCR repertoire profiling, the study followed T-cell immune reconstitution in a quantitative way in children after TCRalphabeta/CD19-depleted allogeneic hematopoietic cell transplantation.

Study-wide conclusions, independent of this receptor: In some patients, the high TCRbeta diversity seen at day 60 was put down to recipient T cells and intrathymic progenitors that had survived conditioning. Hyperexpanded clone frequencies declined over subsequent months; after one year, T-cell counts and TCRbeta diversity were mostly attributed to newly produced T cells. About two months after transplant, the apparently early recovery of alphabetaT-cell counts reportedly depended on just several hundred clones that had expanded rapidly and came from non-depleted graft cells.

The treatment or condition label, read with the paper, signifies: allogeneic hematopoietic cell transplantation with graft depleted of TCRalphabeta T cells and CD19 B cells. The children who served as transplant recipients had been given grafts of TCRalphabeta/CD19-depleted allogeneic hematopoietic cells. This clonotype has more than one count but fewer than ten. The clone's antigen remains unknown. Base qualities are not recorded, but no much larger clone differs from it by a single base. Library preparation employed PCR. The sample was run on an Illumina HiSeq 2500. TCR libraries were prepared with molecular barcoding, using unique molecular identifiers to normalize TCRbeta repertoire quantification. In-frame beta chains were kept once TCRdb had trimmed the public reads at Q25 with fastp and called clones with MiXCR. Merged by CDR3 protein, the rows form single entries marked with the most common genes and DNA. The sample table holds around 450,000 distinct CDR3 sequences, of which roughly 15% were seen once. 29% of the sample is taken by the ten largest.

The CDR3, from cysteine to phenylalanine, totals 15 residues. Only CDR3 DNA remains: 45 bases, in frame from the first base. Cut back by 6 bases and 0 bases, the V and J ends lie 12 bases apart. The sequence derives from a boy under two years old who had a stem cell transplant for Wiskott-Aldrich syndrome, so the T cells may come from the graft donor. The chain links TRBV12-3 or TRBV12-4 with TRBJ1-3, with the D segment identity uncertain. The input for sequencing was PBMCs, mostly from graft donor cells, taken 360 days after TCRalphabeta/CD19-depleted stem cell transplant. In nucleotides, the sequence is TGTGCCAGCAGCGCCGACCGATACTCTGGAAACACCATATATTTT. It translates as CASSADRYSGNTIYF.